The next 15 T cell receptor beta chains were all read from a single sample in a study of blood T cell repertoires in COVID-19. The data were produced by immunoSEQ multiplex PCR, yet TCRdb's version contains in-frame clones alone and is incomplete. The sample shows tens of thousands of clones, under 95% of them seen only once. Specimen: peripheral blood. The receptors here all came from a man aged 45-60 years with active COVID-19.

The chain carries TRBV28 and TRBJ2-1; 8 bases align to TRBD2. The CDR3 extends over 17 amino acids. Germline V gene sequence: CDR1 MDHEN, CDR2 SYDVKM. V shed 5 bases and J 1 base; nucleotides not matched to a gene: 10. The CDR3 is CASSPGGVAGSYNEQFF. CDR3 nucleotides: TGTGCCAGCAGTCCCGGGGGGGTAGCGGGGTCCTACAATGAGCAGTTCTTC.

The chain carries TRBV10-1 and TRBJ1-4, with D possibly matching TRBD1 (5 bases). V was pared by 9 bases and J by 1 base, with 15 bases between. The CDR3 contains 15 residues. Per germline, CDR1 WNHNN and CDR2 SYGVQD (reference sequence). The CDR3 is CARPKQGVTNEKLFF. The DNA for the CDR3 is TGCGCCAGACCTAAACAAGGGGTAACTAATGAAAAACTGTTTTTT.

The chain's CDR3 is CASSYEGASNQPQHF. Written as DNA, the CDR3 is TGTGCCAGCAGTTACGAGGGGGCAAGCAATCAGCCCCAGCATTTT. This rearrangement joins TRBV6-2 or TRBV6-3 to TRBJ1-5; 7 nucleotides match TRBD1. Trimming cost V 2 bases and J 1 base; bases outside gene matches: 2. CDR1 is MNHEY, CDR2 SVGEGT, per germline. The CDR3 covers 15 residues.

V and J are TRBV7-8 and TRBJ2-3; 7 nucleotides align to TRBD1. With 5 bases clipped from V and 2 bases from J, the junction kept 19 bases outside the gene matches. The germline gives CDR1 SGHVS, CDR2 FQNEAQ. The CDR3 covers 19 residues. The CDR3 loop reads CASSRTGAGTESPTDTQYF. CDR3 in DNA: TGTGCCAGCAGCCGTACAGGTGCTGGGACAGAGTCTCCCACAGATACGCAGTATTTT.

V and J are TRBV19 and TRBJ2-1; TRBD2 is a possible D gene (5 bases). The V end lost 6 bases, the J end lost 6 bases, and 18 bases lay between the germline ends. The V gene's germline CDR1 is LNHDA and CDR2 SQIVND (reference sequence). The CDR3 has 15 residues. The CDR3 region is CASREPGGLSNEQFF. CDR3 nucleotide sequence: TGTGCCAGTAGAGAACCGGGCGGGCTAAGCAATGAGCAGTTCTTC.

The chain carries TRBV4-2 and TRBJ1-2; 12 bases fit TRBD1. The germline CDR1 and CDR2 sequences are LGHNA and YNFKEQ. Trimming at V came to 4 bases and at J to 4 bases, leaving 16 bases not matched to a gene. CDR3 length: 19 residues. The CDR3 sequence: CASSRNPGQGARGGYGYTF. The CDR3 nucleotides read TGTGCCAGCAGCCGGAACCCGGGACAGGGGGCCCGGGGAGGCTATGGCTACACCTTC.

V and J are TRBV19 and TRBJ2-1; D remains unclear. Looked up from germline, CDR1 is LNHDA and CDR2 is SQIVND (reference sequence). This CDR3 has 15 amino acids. V was cut by 5 bases and J by 4 bases, with 15 bases left in between. The CDR3 DNA is TGTGCCAGTAGTTCGATAACAAACGGGTACAATGAGCAGTTCTTC. Protein sequence: CASSSITNGYNEQFF.

The rearrangement uses TRBV29-1 and TRBJ2-7; 8 bases line up with TRBD1. The CDR3 extends over 12 amino acids. CDR1 and CDR2 (germline): SQVTM, ANQGSEA. V shed 5 bases and J 4 bases; nucleotides not matched to a gene: 4. The CDR3 bases are TGCAGCGTTTCCAGGGGGCCTTACGAGCAGTACTTC. It codes for CSVSRGPYEQYF.

This clone has just a few counts. V usage is TRBV6-1 and J usage is TRBJ2-2, with 8 bases fitting TRBD2. There are 15 residues in the CDR3. Germline-derived CDR1 and CDR2 are MNHNS and SASEGT. Trimming removed 0 bases from V and 7 bases from J; junction bases left unmatched: 4. The CDR3 loop is CASSEAPGGVGELFF. The CDR3 DNA reads TGTGCCAGCAGTGAAGCCCCCGGGGGGGTCGGGGAGCTGTTTTTT.

This rearrangement joins TRBV3-1 (or the pseudogene TRBV3-2) to TRBJ1-3; a weak D match, TRBD1 (5 bases). V was pared by 3 bases and J by 4 bases, with 7 bases between. The CDR3 is 13 amino acids. CDR1 is LGHDT, CDR2 YNNKEL, per germline (reference sequence). CDR3 DNA sequence: TGTGCCAGCAGCCACAGGGCCGGAAACACCATATATTTT. It specifies CASSHRAGNTIYF.

In this sample, this clone turned up once. For the CDR3, the DNA is TGTGCCAGCAGTCCAAGGGTGACAGGGGGGTCCTACGAGCAGTACTTC. The encoded protein is CASSPRVTGGSYEQYF. This chain connects TRBV28 to TRBJ2-7, with 9 bases lining up with TRBD1. V dropped 5 bases and J dropped 1; count of bases not matched to a gene: 9. This CDR3 comprises 16 residues. CDR1 and CDR2 from the germline V gene are MDHEN and SYDVKM.

V usage is TRBV18 and J usage is TRBJ2-5, with no clear D. The V and J ends lost 2 bases and 2 bases respectively, with 12 bases between them. The germline CDR1 and CDR2 sequences are KGHSH and LQKENI. This CDR3 comprises 15 residues. The CDR3 region has the DNA TGTGCCAGCTCACCAACAGTCCTCCTACAAGAGACCCAGTACTTC. Translating gives CASSPTVLLQETQYF. The full variable domain, its missing parts supplied by reference TRBV18 and TRBJ2-5, is NAGVMQNPRHLVRRRGQEARLRCSPMKGHSHVYWYRQLPEEGLKFMVYLQKENIIDESGMPKERFSAEFPKEGPSILRIQQVVRGDSAAYFCASSPTVLLQETQYFGPGTRLLVL.

The chain has TRBV29-1 and TRBJ2-1; TRBD2 matches 8 bases. Germline loops: CDR1 SQVTM, CDR2 ANQGSEA. With V trimmed by 1 base and J by 7 bases, 9 bases remained unmatched. This CDR3 contains 15 residues. The CDR3 region is CSVEVGTGGRNEQFF. The CDR3 DNA follows: TGCAGCGTTGAAGTGGGAACGGGGGGGCGGAATGAGCAGTTCTTC.

This clone was counted once. The chain is built from TRBV3-1 (or the pseudogene TRBV3-2) and TRBJ2-3; D might be TRBD2 (6 bases). The CDR3 totals 14 residues. CDR1 is LGHDT, CDR2 YNNKEL, per germline (reference sequence). Trimming took off 1 base at V and 4 bases at J, with 9 bases between the two ends. The CDR3 sequence: CASSQVRDPDTQYF. The CDR3 bases are TGTGCCAGCAGCCAAGTGCGGGACCCAGATACGCAGTATTTT.

This sequence joins TRBV29-1 and TRBJ2-5, with D tentatively TRBD2 (6 bases). The CDR3 sequence is 12 residues long. V shed 6 bases and J shed 3 bases, with 11 bases lying between them. Germline V gives CDR1 SQVTM, CDR2 ANQGSEA. The CDR3 region is CSVHSGEETQYF. The CDR3 region has the DNA TGCAGCGTCCACTCGGGGGAAGAGACCCAGTACTTC.